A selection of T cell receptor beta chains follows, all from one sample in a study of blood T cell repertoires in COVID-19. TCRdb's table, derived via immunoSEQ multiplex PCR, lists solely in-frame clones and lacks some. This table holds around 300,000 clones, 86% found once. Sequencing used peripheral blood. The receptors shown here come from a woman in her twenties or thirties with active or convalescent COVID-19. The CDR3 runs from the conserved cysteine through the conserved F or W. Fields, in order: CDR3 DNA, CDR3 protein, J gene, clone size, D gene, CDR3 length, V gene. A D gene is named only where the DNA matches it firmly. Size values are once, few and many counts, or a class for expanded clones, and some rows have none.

TGCGCCAGCAGCTCGGGACAGAACACCGGGGAGCTGTTTTTT,CASSSGQNTGELFF,TRBJ2-2,-,-,14,TRBV5-1
TGTGCCAGCAGCTTAAGTGGCAGAATGAACACTGAAGCTTTCTTT,CASSLSGRMNTEAFF,TRBJ1-1,-,-,15,TRBV7-8
TGTGCCAGCAGAGGACAGGGTAGAGAAGGCTACACCTTC,CASRGQGREGYTF,TRBJ1-2,-,TRBD1,13,TRBV27
TGTGCCAGCAGCGGCGACAGGGCGACTTTCTTT,CASSGDRATFF,TRBJ1-1,once,TRBD1,11,TRBV6-5
TGTGCCAGCCGAACCACTCTGGAAGCTTTCTTT,CASRTTLEAFF,TRBJ1-1,-,-,11,TRBV6-5
TGCGCCAGCAGCCGTTTGTCTCCTCCCACCGGGGAGCTGTTTTTT,CASSRLSPPTGELFF,TRBJ2-2,-,-,15,TRBV5-1
TGTGCCATCAGTGAGTATCCAGCGGGGACAACCTACAATGAGCAGTTCTTC,CAISEYPAGTTYNEQFF,TRBJ2-1,few,-,17,TRBV10-3
TGTGCCAGCAGCCGCTCTGATGAGCCGGGCTCCTACGAGCAGTACTTC,CASSRSDEPGSYEQYF,TRBJ2-7,-,-,16,TRBV5-6
TGTGCTAGCAGCCCTAATTGGGACAGGTTCACAGATACGCAGTATTTT,CASSPNWDRFTDTQYF,TRBJ2-3,-,TRBD1,16,TRBV7-7
TGTGCTCACAGGGGTAATTCACCCCTCCACTTT,CAHRGNSPLHF,TRBJ1-6,-,TRBD1,11,TRBV12-5
TGTGCCTGGAGTGTCCCACTATTGACAGGGGCCAGCTCTGGGGCCAACGTCCTGACTTTC,CAWSVPLLTGASSGANVLTF,TRBJ2-6,-,TRBD1,20,TRBV30
TGTGCCATCAGCCCGACAGGGCTATATGGCTACACCTTC,CAISPTGLYGYTF,TRBJ1-2,-,TRBD1,13,TRBV10-3
TGTGCCAGCAGCCCGGGACAGGGCGGGCAGCCCCAGCATTTT,CASSPGQGGQPQHF,TRBJ1-5,-,TRBD1,14,TRBV7-9
TGTGCCAGCAGCTTAAGAGGGGGGGGCACAGATACGCAGTATTTT,CASSLRGGGTDTQYF,TRBJ2-3,once,-,15,TRBV7-9
TGTGCCATCAGTGAGTCGCACAGTTATAGCGAGCAGTACTTC,CAISESHSYSEQYF,TRBJ2-7,-,-,14,TRBV10-3
TGTGCCAGCAGTGAGCTCCGGGGGGCTGATGAGCAGTTCTTC,CASSELRGADEQFF,TRBJ2-1,-,-,14,TRBV2